This is a list of T cell receptor beta chains from one sample in a study of T cells in Graves' hyperthyroidism and ophthalmopathy. Via MiXCR, TCRdb re-called the multiplex PCR reads, giving one row per CDR3 protein. The sample records 600,000 to 850,000 distinct CDR3 sequences, roughly a sixth being singletons. Sequencing used blood. All receptors derive from a woman in her forties or fifties with Graves' hyperthyroidism that later progressed to Graves' ophthalmopathy. CDR3s include the opening cysteine and the closing phenylalanine or tryptophan. D genes are given only for firm matches. Not all rows give a size; the values are once, few, many and, for expanded clones, a class.

d_gene: TRBD2; j_gene: TRBJ2-2; v_gene: TRBV2; abundance: .; CDR3aa: CASAGGPNTGELFF; CDR3nt: TGTGCCAGCGCGGGGGGCCCGAACACCGGGGAGCTGTTTTTT
d_gene: .; j_gene: TRBJ2-3; v_gene: TRBV12-3/TRBV12-4; abundance: many; CDR3aa: CASTGSTDTQYF; CDR3nt: TGTGCCAGTACAGGGAGCACAGATACGCAGTATTTT
d_gene: TRBD1; j_gene: TRBJ2-7; v_gene: TRBV6-5; abundance: .; CDR3aa: CASSYEGAASYEQYF; CDR3nt: TGTGCCAGCAGTTACGAGGGGGCTGCCTCCTACGAGCAGTACTTC
d_gene: .; j_gene: TRBJ1-1; v_gene: TRBV11-3; abundance: many; CDR3aa: CASSRWTAATTEAFF; CDR3nt: TGTGCCAGCAGCCGATGGACAGCAGCAACGACTGAAGCTTTCTTT
d_gene: .; j_gene: TRBJ2-7; v_gene: TRBV6-1; abundance: many; CDR3aa: CASSEPAYEQYF; CDR3nt: TGTGCCAGCAGTGAACCTGCCTACGAGCAGTACTTC
d_gene: TRBD1; j_gene: TRBJ1-4; v_gene: TRBV7-9; abundance: few; CDR3aa: CASSYSWAGGSEKLFF; CDR3nt: TGTGCCAGCAGTTACTCGTGGGCAGGGGGGAGTGAAAAACTGTTTTTT
d_gene: .; j_gene: TRBJ1-2; v_gene: TRBV12-3/TRBV12-4; abundance: .; CDR3aa: CASTPTVSYDYTF; CDR3nt: TGTGCCAGCACTCCTACAGTGAGCTATGACTACACCTTC
d_gene: .; j_gene: TRBJ2-5; v_gene: TRBV3-1; abundance: many; CDR3aa: CASSQGMQETQYF; CDR3nt: TGTGCCAGCAGCCAAGGGATGCAAGAGACCCAGTACTTC
d_gene: TRBD1; j_gene: TRBJ1-2; v_gene: TRBV9; abundance: few; CDR3aa: CASSVAIGGGGADGYGYTF; CDR3nt: TGTGCCAGCAGCGTAGCAATTGGTGGAGGGGGCGCGGATGGCTATGGCTACACCTTC
d_gene: .; j_gene: TRBJ2-1; v_gene: TRBV6-1; abundance: many; CDR3aa: CASSPVTGSYNEQFF; CDR3nt: TGTGCCAGCAGTCCGGTGACGGGCTCCTACAATGAGCAGTTCTTC
d_gene: .; j_gene: TRBJ1-4; v_gene: TRBV12-3/TRBV12-4; abundance: few; CDR3aa: CASSPRTDEKLFF; CDR3nt: TGTGCCAGCAGCCCTAGGACAGATGAAAAACTGTTTTTT
d_gene: .; j_gene: TRBJ1-5; v_gene: TRBV12-3/TRBV12-4; abundance: many; CDR3aa: CASSLTGNQPQHF; CDR3nt: TGCGCCAGCAGCTTGACAGGCAATCAGCCCCAGCATTTT
d_gene: .; j_gene: TRBJ1-2; v_gene: TRBV27; abundance: many; CDR3aa: CASSLTQGDYGYTF; CDR3nt: TGTGCCAGCAGTTTAACGCAGGGTGACTATGGCTACACCTTC
d_gene: .; j_gene: TRBJ2-5; v_gene: TRBV19; abundance: few; CDR3aa: CACSGQQETQYF; CDR3nt: TGTGCCTGCTCGGGACAACAAGAGACCCAGTACTTC
d_gene: TRBD1; j_gene: TRBJ2-2; v_gene: TRBV2; abundance: many; CDR3aa: CARRQGDTGELFF; CDR3nt: TGTGCCAGAAGACAGGGGGACACCGGGGAGCTGTTTTTT
d_gene: TRBD1; j_gene: TRBJ1-1; v_gene: TRBV7-8; abundance: many; CDR3aa: CASSLATGDPEAFF; CDR3nt: TGTGCCAGCAGCTTAGCTACAGGGGACCCTGAAGCTTTCTTT
d_gene: .; j_gene: TRBJ2-7; v_gene: TRBV4-1; abundance: .; CDR3aa: CASSQDLPGSYEQYF; CDR3nt: TGCGCCAGCAGCCAAGATCTCCCGGGTAGCTACGAGCAGTACTTC
d_gene: .; j_gene: TRBJ1-1; v_gene: TRBV29-1; abundance: many; CDR3aa: CSVEESGAEAFF; CDR3nt: TGCAGCGTTGAAGAATCAGGGGCTGAAGCTTTCTTT
d_gene: TRBD2; j_gene: TRBJ2-5; v_gene: TRBV5-6; abundance: .; CDR3aa: CASSSAAGGYGTQYF; CDR3nt: TGTGCCAGCAGCTCGGCGGCGGGAGGGTACGGGACCCAGTACTTC
d_gene: TRBD1; j_gene: TRBJ1-2; v_gene: TRBV6-2/TRBV6-3; abundance: many; CDR3aa: CASRPTMDRGPGYTF; CDR3nt: TGTGCCAGCAGACCAACAATGGACAGGGGGCCAGGCTACACCTTC
d_gene: .; j_gene: TRBJ1-1; v_gene: TRBV6-1; abundance: .; CDR3aa: CASSELQNTEAFF; CDR3nt: TGTGCCAGCAGTGAATTACAGAACACTGAAGCTTTCTTT
d_gene: .; j_gene: TRBJ1-5; v_gene: TRBV6-1; abundance: few; CDR3aa: CASGGLSNQPQHF; CDR3nt: TGTGCCAGCGGGGGGCTTAGCAATCAGCCCCAGCATTTT
d_gene: TRBD1; j_gene: TRBJ2-1; v_gene: TRBV7-9; abundance: few; CDR3aa: CASSPTGINEQFF; CDR3nt: TGTGCCAGCAGCCCGACAGGGATCAATGAGCAGTTCTTC
d_gene: .; j_gene: TRBJ1-1; v_gene: TRBV7-9; abundance: few; CDR3aa: CASSEPYGSRLNTEAFF; CDR3nt: TGTGCCAGCAGCGAGCCCTACGGGTCTCGGCTGAACACTGAAGCTTTCTTT
d_gene: TRBD1; j_gene: TRBJ1-2; v_gene: TRBV7-9; abundance: few; CDR3aa: CASSAGTGDRDGYTF; CDR3nt: TGTGCCAGCAGCGCCGGGACAGGGGATAGGGATGGCTACACCTTC
d_gene: .; j_gene: TRBJ1-4; v_gene: TRBV2; abundance: few; CDR3aa: CASSKTGVLGFEKLFF; CDR3nt: TGTGCCAGCAGTAAGACTGGGGTTCTCGGGTTCGAAAAACTGTTTTTT
d_gene: .; j_gene: TRBJ2-2; v_gene: TRBV27; abundance: .; CDR3aa: CASTLGGLGGELLF; CDR3nt: TGTGCCAGCACCCTAGGGGGGCTCGGCGGGGAGCTGCTTTTT
d_gene: .; j_gene: TRBJ1-3; v_gene: TRBV6-1; abundance: .; CDR3aa: CASSDRENGNTIYF; CDR3nt: TGTGCCAGCAGTGACAGGGAGAACGGAAACACCATATATTTT
d_gene: .; j_gene: TRBJ1-4; v_gene: TRBV6-1; abundance: few; CDR3aa: CASSPTSTNEKLFF; CDR3nt: TGTGCCAGCAGCCCGACATCAACTAATGAAAAACTGTTTTTT
d_gene: TRBD1; j_gene: TRBJ2-7; v_gene: TRBV20-1; abundance: .; CDR3aa: CSVPTGGRYEQYF; CDR3nt: TGCAGTGTCCCGACAGGGGGCCGCTACGAGCAGTACTTC
d_gene: .; j_gene: TRBJ2-7; v_gene: TRBV6-5; abundance: few; CDR3aa: CASSYSDDSYEQYF; CDR3nt: TGTGCCAGCAGTTACTCGGACGATTCCTACGAGCAGTACTTC
d_gene: TRBD1; j_gene: TRBJ1-2; v_gene: TRBV11-2; abundance: many; CDR3aa: CASSLFTGEKANYGYTF; CDR3nt: TGTGCCAGCAGCTTGTTCACAGGGGAAAAAGCTAACTATGGCTACACCTTC
d_gene: .; j_gene: TRBJ1-2; v_gene: TRBV11-2; abundance: few; CDR3aa: CASSEGLFEGYTF; CDR3nt: TGTGCCAGCAGCGAGGGACTATTCGAGGGCTACACCTTC
d_gene: TRBD1; j_gene: TRBJ2-7; v_gene: TRBV7-3; abundance: once; CDR3aa: CASSTTGETPYEQYF; CDR3nt: TGTGCCAGCAGCACCACAGGGGAGACCCCCTACGAGCAGTACTTC
d_gene: TRBD2; j_gene: TRBJ2-3; v_gene: TRBV20-1; abundance: many; CDR3aa: CSARDRTSGTDTQYF; CDR3nt: TGCAGTGCTAGAGATCGGACTAGCGGCACAGATACGCAGTATTTT